A single T cell receptor beta chain is shown here with its context. This clone was counted a single time. The specificity of this receptor is unknown. Base quality data are lacking; no much larger clone is found one base away. In Seattle, one collaborating source enrolled patients while the infection was active and tracked those patients longitudinally over the course of disease. Collaborating institutions collected whole blood in K2EDTA tubes following their own protocols. For TCRbeta analysis, collaborators shipped samples as frozen whole blood, isolated PBMCs, or DNA extracted from either of those sample types. The CDR3, cysteine through phenylalanine, is 14 amino acids long. CDR3 DNA is the only sequence kept; it has 42 bases, read in frame from the first base. The germline V gene (reference sequence) specifies SGHNT as CDR1 and YYREEE as CDR2. The germline V and J ends show losses of 4 bases and 3 bases respectively, and no gene match explains 5 bases of the junction.

This sample was taken from a study of blood T cell repertoires in COVID-19 (dated by TCRdb to 2018 to 2021). Background for the entire study: Samples covering the acute and convalescent phases of COVID-19 were provided by collaborators in the United States, Italy and Spain. The material from the prospective study consisted of cDNA or gDNA derived from T cells, B-cell-depleted T cells, or PBMCs. Deeply sampled blood TCRbeta repertoires from subjects exposed to, actively infected with, or recovered from COVID-19 were included in the dataset. The repertoires were made available in a free public database intended to serve as a resource for research on the immune response to SARS-CoV-2. Samples came from the ongoing ImmuneRACE study (first 160 participants) plus 1,254 subjects from 6 global collaborators. Nearly every sample came with metadata listing a de-identified subject ID, COVID-19 status, age in years and sex. Where available, HLA class I and class II types were obtained from metadata supplied by the sample provider rather than from assay-based typing. Study-wide conclusions, independent of this receptor: The amount of clinical and demographic metadata varied by source and participant and was provided uncurated.

TCRbeta CDR3 regions were amplified from genomic DNA by means of the immunoSEQ Assay, a bias-controlled multiplex PCR. Per the authors' processing: Within the assay, amplification of reference gene primers was used to estimate how many nucleated cells each sample contained. To quantify the absolute abundance of each unique TCRbeta CDR3 rearrangement, sequence reads were collapsed and filtered. For each sample, productive Simpson clonality was calculated by taking the square root of Simpson's diversity index across productive rearrangements. TCRdb carries this immuneACCESS record with in-frame sequences only. Its versions omit some clonotypes, under half of them owing to an unresolved V gene in the studies checked, with the rest unexplained. From that table come the V and J calls and clone size; the DNA was used to work out D and trimming. In all, the sample holds some 140,000 clones, and approximately 80% of those were seen once. Of the sample, 9% to 13% is held by the ten largest clones.

The clonotype was recovered from an older woman with COVID-19, enrolled during active disease. Material: peripheral blood. The chain was built from TRBV5-4 and TRBJ2-5, with 8 bases aligning to TRBD2. The DNA reads as follows: TGTGCCAGCAGCCCCGGGGGGGGCAAAGAGACCCAGTACTTC. This translates into CASSPGGGKETQYF.